The sequence of this TCR beta chain was determined in a study of long-term antiretroviral therapy in people with HIV. As regards this clone: What it recognizes is unknown.

For each donor, at least one pre-ART and at least two post-ART PBMC samples were available. Each HIV-infected participant was given treatment in the United States. Points from the study as a whole: Before ART, certain clones expanded, and these dominated the repertoire at all time points. In HIV, the repertoires covered a tighter span of CDR3 lengths than in controls.

The run of the v3.0 immunoSEQ assay was at survey level. The method was immunoSEQ multiplex PCR; TCRdb's version includes in-frame clones alone and lacks a portion of them. The sample records 15,000 to 20,000 clones, more than 60% being singletons. The CDR3 runs to 14 residues. The V end lost 1 base, the J end lost 4 bases, and 8 bases lay between the germline ends. Looked up from germline, CDR1 is MNHNS and CDR2 is SASEGT. This specimen was unsorted PBMCs, taken less than 2.2 years before starting antiretroviral therapy. The sequence derives from a man aged 30-40 years with HIV. The rearrangement joins TRBV6-1 to TRBJ2-1, with D perhaps assigned TRBD1 or TRBD2 (6 bases each). In DNA form, the CDR3 reads TGTGCCAGCAGTGAAGGGAGGGGGTACAATGAGCAGTTCTTC. Translated, it gives CASSEGRGYNEQFF.